These 15 T cell receptor beta chains were sequenced from one sample in a study of T cell responses to AZD1222 COVID-19 vaccine. Some clones are missing from TCRdb's copy, which holds only in-frame ones; the method was immunoSEQ multiplex PCR. Among more than 150,000 clones, 85% to 90% were seen once, and the ten largest hold 5% to 7%. The material sequenced was peripheral blood, taken on day 0 of AZD1222 vaccination. These receptors were obtained from an adult in good health.

The rearrangement joins TRBV7-2 to TRBJ2-3; 8 bases are a match to TRBD2. This CDR3 region has 14 residues. The germline V gene has CDR1 SGHTA and CDR2 FQGNSA. The ends lost 5 bases at V and 1 base at J; junction bases unmatched: 2. The DNA for the CDR3 is TGTGCCAGCAGCGAGGGACTAGGCACAGATACGCAGTATTTT. Encoded protein: CASSEGLGTDTQYF.

This chain links TRBV6-1 with TRBJ2-1, with 10 bases fitting TRBD2. J lost 0 bases, V lost 4 bases, and 6 bases had no gene match. This CDR3 is 17 amino acids long. Germline CDR1 reads MNHNS; CDR2 reads SASEGT. CDR3 DNA sequence: TGTGCCAGCAGTGGGCGACTAGCGGGTTACTCCTACAATGAGCAGTTCTTC. It translates to CASSGRLAGYSYNEQFF.

V usage is TRBV30 and J usage is TRBJ1-1, with D possibly TRBD1 on 6 matching bases. The CDR3 sequence is 13 residues long. V was shortened by 2 bases and J by 10 bases, with 17 bases between the two germline ends. Germline CDR1 and CDR2: GTSNPN and SVGIG (reference sequence). CDR3 sequence reads: CAWSYVVSQGAFF. The CDR3 coding sequence is TGTGCCTGGAGTTACGTCGTTTCACAGGGAGCTTTCTTT.

V gene TRBV4-3 combines with J gene TRBJ1-4, with 9 bases fitting TRBD1. V was pared by 0 bases and J by 6 bases, with 2 bases of the junction left unmatched. Germline V gene data show CDR1 as LGHNA and CDR2 as YSLEER. This CDR3 spans 15 amino acids. CDR3 DNA: TGCGCCAGCAGCCAAGACGGGGACAGGGATGAAAAACTGTTTTTT. Translating gives CASSQDGDRDEKLFF.

This clone was observed once. The chain couples TRBV28 to TRBJ1-4; tentative D call: TRBD1 (5 bases). CDR3 length equals 15 residues. Trimming pared 6 bases from V and 4 bases from J, leaving 15 bases between. From germline, CDR1 is MDHEN and CDR2 SYDVKM. The CDR3 DNA reads as TGTGCCAGCAGCCTTTGGGGGGTCGGTAATGAAAAACTGTTTTTT. Translating gives CASSLWGVGNEKLFF.

Note on this clone: One junction end does not reproduce the germline sequence, and a read error may be involved. The V call is TRBV19, the J call TRBJ1-1; no reliable D call. Germline V lookup: CDR1 LNHDA, CDR2 SQIVND (reference sequence). The CDR3 contains 14 residues. The chain's CDR3 is CVSVNPVMNTEAFF. The CDR3 bases are TGTGTCAGTGTGAATCCCGTCATGAACACTGAAGCTTTCTTT. The complete variable domain, with remaining parts taken from reference TRBV19 and TRBJ1-1, reads DGGITQSPKYLFRKEGQNVTLSCEQNLNHDAMYWYRQDPGQGLRLIYYSQIVNDFQKGDIAEGYSVSREKKESFPLTVTSAQKNPTAFYLCVSVNPVMNTEAFFGQGTRLTVV.

The chain has TRBV30 and TRBJ1-5; tentatively, D is TRBD1 (5 bases). The CDR3 sequence is 13 residues long. CDR1 and CDR2 from the germline V gene are GTSNPN and SVGIG (reference sequence). V was cut by 1 base and J by 5 bases, with 9 bases left in between. The CDR3 protein is CAWSGGSHQPQHF. CDR3 in DNA: TGTGCCTGGAGTGGGGGGTCCCATCAGCCCCAGCATTTT.

The rearrangement links TRBV24-1 to TRBJ2-7; D call uncertain. The V and J ends lost 3 bases and 5 bases respectively, with 10 bases between them. This CDR3 has 13 residues. Germline CDR1 is KGHDR and CDR2 is SFDVKD. CDR3 sequence: CATSDPGRDEQYF. The CDR3 DNA reads as TGTGCCACCAGTGATCCCGGCAGAGACGAGCAGTACTTC.

V usage is TRBV7-9 and J usage is TRBJ1-4; no definite D call. The CDR3 is 15 amino acids. The germline V gene has CDR1 SEHNR and CDR2 FQNEAQ (reference sequence). Trimming stripped 1 base from V and 12 bases from J, with 18 bases between. The CDR3 is CASSLGSSSPAELFF. Written as DNA, the CDR3 is TGTGCCAGCAGCTTAGGCTCGAGTTCCCCAGCGGAACTGTTTTTT.

The chain joins TRBV19 to TRBJ1-5; 8 nucleotides align to TRBD1. CDR3 length: 16 residues. After removal of 3 bases from V and 2 bases from J, the junction contained 6 bases not matched to a gene. Germline V gene lookup returns CDR1 LNHDA and CDR2 SQIVND (reference sequence). The CDR3 sequence: CASSILPTGGNQPQHF. In nucleotides, the CDR3 is TGTGCCAGTAGTATCCTCCCGACAGGGGGCAATCAGCCCCAGCATTTT.

This chain connects TRBV6-5 to TRBJ2-7; TRBD1 aligns across 11 bases. The CDR3 contains 13 residues. Germline CDR1 reads MNHEY; CDR2 reads SVGAGI. V dropped 6 bases and J dropped 6; count of bases not matched to a gene: 4. The CDR3 here is CASSGQGAGEQYF. CDR3 nucleotide sequence: TGTGCCAGCAGCGGACAGGGGGCGGGCGAGCAGTACTTC.

The genes are TRBV7-2 and TRBJ2-1; no firm D call. The germline V gene encodes CDR1 SGHTA and CDR2 FQGNSA. The CDR3 has 13 residues. With 1 base removed from V and 4 bases from J, the gap between germline ends came to 5 bases. For the CDR3, the DNA is TGTGCCAGCAGCTTAGTTGCGTACAATGAGCAGTTCTTC. Its protein is CASSLVAYNEQFF.

The rearrangement joins TRBV30 to TRBJ1-2, with D uncertain. Trimming removed 2 bases from V and 8 bases from J, with 9 bases in between. The CDR3 loop spans 11 amino acids. CDR1 and CDR2 from the germline V gene are GTSNPN and SVGIG (reference sequence). Written as DNA, the CDR3 is TGTGCCTGGAGTCCCCGGATCGGCTACACCTTC. It specifies CAWSPRIGYTF.

The chain links TRBV7-2 to TRBJ2-1; D is unclear. The CDR3 contains 17 residues. Germline values: CDR1 SGHTA, CDR2 FQGNSA. V was trimmed by 0 bases and J by 0 bases, leaving 12 bases between them. Written as DNA, the CDR3 is TGTGCCAGCAGCTTAGCTAGGACGCGAAGCTCCTACAATGAGCAGTTCTTC. Translated: CASSLARTRSSYNEQFF.

This sequence joins TRBV9 and TRBJ1-2; D is uncertain. CDR3 size: 12 residues. Germline values: CDR1 SGDLS, CDR2 YYNGEE. Trimming shortened V by 0 bases and J by 8 bases, and 8 bases separated the two germline ends. The CDR3, as DNA: TGTGCCAGCAGCGTAGACGGCGGGGGCTACACCTTC. It codes for CASSVDGGGYTF.